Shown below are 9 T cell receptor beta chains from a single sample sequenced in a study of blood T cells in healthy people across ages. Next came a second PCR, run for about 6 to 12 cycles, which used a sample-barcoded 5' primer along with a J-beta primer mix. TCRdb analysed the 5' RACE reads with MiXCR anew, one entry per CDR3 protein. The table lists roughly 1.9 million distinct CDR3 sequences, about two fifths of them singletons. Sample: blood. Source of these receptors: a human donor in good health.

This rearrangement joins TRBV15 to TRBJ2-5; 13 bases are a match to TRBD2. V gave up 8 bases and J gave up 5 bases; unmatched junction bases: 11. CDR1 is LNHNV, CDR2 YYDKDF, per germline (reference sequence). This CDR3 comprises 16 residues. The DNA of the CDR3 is TGTGCCACCTTACGGACTAGCGGGGGACTTGAGGAGACCCAGTACTTC. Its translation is CATLRTSGGLEETQYF.

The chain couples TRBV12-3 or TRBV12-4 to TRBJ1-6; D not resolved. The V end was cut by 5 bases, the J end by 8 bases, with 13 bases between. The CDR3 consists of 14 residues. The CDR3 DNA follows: TGTGCCAGCAGTCCCCGGAGTAGTGATTCACCCCTCCACTTT. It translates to CASSPRSSDSPLHF.

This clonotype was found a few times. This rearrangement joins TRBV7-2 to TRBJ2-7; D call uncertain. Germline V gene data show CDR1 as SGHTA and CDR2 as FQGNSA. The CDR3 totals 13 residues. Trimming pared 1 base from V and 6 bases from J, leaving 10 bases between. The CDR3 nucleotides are TGTGCCAGCAGCTTAGGACCGAGCGCCGAGCAGTACTTC. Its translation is CASSLGPSAEQYF.

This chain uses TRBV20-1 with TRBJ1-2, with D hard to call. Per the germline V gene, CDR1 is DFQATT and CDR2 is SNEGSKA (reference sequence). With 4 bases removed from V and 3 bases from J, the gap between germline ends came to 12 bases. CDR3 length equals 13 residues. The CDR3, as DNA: TGCAGTGCTATAGAACAGCTAGACTATGGCTACACCTTC. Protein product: CSAIEQLDYGYTF.

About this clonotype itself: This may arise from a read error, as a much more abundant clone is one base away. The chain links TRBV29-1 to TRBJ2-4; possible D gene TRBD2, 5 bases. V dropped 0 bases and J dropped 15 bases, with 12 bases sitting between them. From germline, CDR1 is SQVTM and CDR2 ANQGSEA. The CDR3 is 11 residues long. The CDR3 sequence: CSVEDDYERYF. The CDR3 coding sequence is TGCAGCGTTGAAGATGACTACGAGCGGTACTTC.

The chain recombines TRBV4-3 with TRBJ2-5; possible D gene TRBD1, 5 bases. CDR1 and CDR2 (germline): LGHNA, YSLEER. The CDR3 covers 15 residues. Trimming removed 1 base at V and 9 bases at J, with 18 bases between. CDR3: CASSQALQGLEAQYF. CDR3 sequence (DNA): TGCGCCAGCAGCCAAGCCCTCCAGGGTCTCGAGGCCCAGTACTTC.

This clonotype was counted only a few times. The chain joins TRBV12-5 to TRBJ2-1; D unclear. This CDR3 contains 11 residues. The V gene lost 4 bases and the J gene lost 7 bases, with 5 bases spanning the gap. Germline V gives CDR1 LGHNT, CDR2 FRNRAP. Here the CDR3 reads CASGYGNEQFF. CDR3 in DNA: TGTGCTAGTGGTTATGGAAATGAGCAGTTCTTC.

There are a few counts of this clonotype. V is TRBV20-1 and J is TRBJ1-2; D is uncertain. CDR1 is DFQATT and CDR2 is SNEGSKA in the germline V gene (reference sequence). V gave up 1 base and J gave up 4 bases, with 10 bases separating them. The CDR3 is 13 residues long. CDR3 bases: TGCAGTGCTAGAGCCCCGGGTGGCTATGGCTACACCTTC. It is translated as CSARAPGGYGYTF.

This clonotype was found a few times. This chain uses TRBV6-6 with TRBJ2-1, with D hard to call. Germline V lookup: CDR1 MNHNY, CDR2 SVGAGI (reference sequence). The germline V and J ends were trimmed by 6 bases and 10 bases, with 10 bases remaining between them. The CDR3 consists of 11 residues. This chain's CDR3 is CASSPKVEQFF. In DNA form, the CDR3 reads TGTGCCAGCAGCCCTAAGGTGGAGCAGTTCTTC.